This record covers a single T cell receptor (beta chain). Authors' methods: How many nucleated cells were present was estimated from reference gene primer amplification. Profiled with immunoSEQ multiplex PCR; TCRdb holds only in-frame clones, not every one. The D gene and trimming were derived from the DNA, and the V and J assignments and clone size from that table. Of about 110,000 clones in the sample, 55% to 75% were seen once. This entry is derived from a study of blood T cell repertoires in COVID-19. Looking at the study overall: Samples came from the United States, Italy and Spain, spanning acute and convalescent COVID-19. PBMCs, B-cell-depleted T cells, or T cells were the source of the cDNA or gDNA that made up the material.

J lost 3 bases, V lost 8 bases, and 0 bases had no gene match. Looked up from germline, CDR1 is ENHRY and CDR2 is SYGVKD. The CDR3 totals 12 residues. The sequenced sample was peripheral blood. This clonotype was sampled from a middle-aged woman with acute or convalescent COVID-19. The genes are TRBV10-3 and TRBJ1-1; the match to TRBD1 covers 10 bases. The CDR3 region has the DNA TGTGCCATCGGGACAGGGGACACTGAAGCTTTCTTT. It is translated as CAIGTGDTEAFF.